These 28 T cell receptor beta chains came from one sample sequenced in a study of blood T cell repertoires in COVID-19. Libraries were prepared by immunoSEQ multiplex PCR; TCRdb keeps only in-frame clonotypes and omits some of them. Altogether 150,000 or so clones are present, roughly 81% being singletons, with the ten largest covering roughly 9%. Sequencing input: peripheral blood. All receptors come from a woman aged 45 to 65 with active or convalescent COVID-19.

The genes are TRBV18 and TRBJ1-1; 8 nucleotides match TRBD1. Trimming cost V 2 bases and J 3 bases; bases outside gene matches: 11. The germline V gene encodes CDR1 KGHSH and CDR2 LQKENI. This CDR3 is 17 amino acids long. Written as DNA, the CDR3 is TGTGCCAGCTCACCAAGGCAGGGGGCGAAATCGGACACTGAAGCTTTCTTT. Protein: CASSPRQGAKSDTEAFF. The variable domain in full, completed from reference TRBV18 and TRBJ1-1, reads NAGVMQNPRHLVRRRGQEARLRCSPMKGHSHVYWYRQLPEEGLKFMVYLQKENIIDESGMPKERFSAEFPKEGPSILRIQQVVRGDSAAYFCASSPRQGAKSDTEAFFGQGTRLTVV.

J is TRBJ1-5 and V is TRBV28; D is unresolved. The CDR3 is 16 residues long. V dropped 4 bases and J dropped 0 bases, with 13 bases sitting between them. The germline V gene encodes CDR1 MDHEN and CDR2 SYDVKM. CDR3 residues: CASSYLPGYSNQPQHF. In DNA, the CDR3 is TGTGCCAGCAGTTATTTACCGGGTTATAGCAATCAGCCCCAGCATTTT.

The chain employs TRBV7-2 and TRBJ2-5, with 7 bases identical to TRBD2. Trimming at V came to 5 bases and at J to 3 bases, leaving 6 bases not matched to a gene. Germline V gene sequence: CDR1 SGHTA, CDR2 FQGNSA. The CDR3 has 14 amino acids. The CDR3: CASSAGGTKETQYF. The CDR3 coding sequence is TGTGCCAGCAGCGCAGGCGGGACTAAAGAGACCCAGTACTTC.

This clone showed up just a few times. The CDR3 sequence is CASSLDPGTGRTEAFF. The CDR3 nucleotides are TGTGCCAGCAGCTTAGACCCAGGGACAGGGCGGACTGAAGCTTTCTTT. The V and J genes are TRBV7-2 and TRBJ1-1; 9 bases fit TRBD1. The CDR3 length is 16 residues. Trimming cost V 1 base and J 5 bases; bases outside gene matches: 8. CDR1 SGHTA and CDR2 FQGNSA come from the germline V gene.

This clone was seen only a few times. This chain connects TRBV25-1 to TRBJ2-1, with 11 bases identical to TRBD2. From germline, CDR1 is MGHDK and CDR2 SYGVNS. J was trimmed by 6 bases and V by 4 bases; bases with no gene match: 8. This CDR3 is built from 16 residues. The CDR3 here is CASSVVAGGPGNEQFF. The CDR3 DNA sequence: TGTGCCAGCAGTGTAGTAGCGGGAGGGCCGGGCAATGAGCAGTTCTTC.

The J gene is TRBJ1-1, the V gene TRBV18; weak D call: TRBD1 (5 bases). The germline V gene has CDR1 KGHSH and CDR2 LQKENI. The V and J ends lost 5 bases and 1 base respectively, with 8 bases between them. There are 13 residues in the CDR3. The CDR3 DNA sequence: TGTGCCAGCTCATCAGGACAGAACACTGAAGCTTTCTTT. Amino acids: CASSSGQNTEAFF.

This rearrangement joins TRBV6-6 to TRBJ2-7; D remains ambiguous. The ends were cut back, 6 bases at V and 0 bases at J, with 9 bases in the middle. Germline assignment: CDR1 MNHNY and CDR2 SVGAGI (reference sequence). The CDR3 contains 13 residues. CDR3 nucleotide sequence: TGTGCCAGCAGCCGACTTAGCTCCTACGAGCAGTACTTC. It specifies CASSRLSSYEQYF.

V gene TRBV4-2 combines with J gene TRBJ2-3; 8 bases match TRBD2. The CDR3 has 15 amino acids. V lost 1 base, J lost 2 bases, and 2 bases stayed unmatched. From germline, CDR1 is LGHNA and CDR2 YNFKEQ. CDR3 sequence reads: CASSQGAGATDTQYF. Written as DNA, the CDR3 is TGTGCCAGCAGCCAAGGAGCGGGAGCCACAGATACGCAGTATTTT.

The J gene is TRBJ2-7, the V gene TRBV7-5; TRBD1, the table's D call, lacks a check against the DNA. TRBV7-5 is a recognized pseudogene. This CDR3 has 16 amino acids. The CDR3 region has the DNA TGTGCCAGAAGCTTAATAGGGACAGTCCCTTCCTACGAGCAGTACTTC. It is translated as CARSLIGTVPSYEQYF.

The DNA for the CDR3 is TGTGCCAGCAGCTTGGGGACAGGGGGGAACACTGAAGCTTTCTTT. Translated, it gives CASSLGTGGNTEAFF. The chain carries TRBV5-4 and TRBJ1-1, with TRBD1 matching 10 bases. This CDR3 is built from 15 residues. V lost 0 bases and J lost 1; bases outside the gene matches: 0. Germline CDR1 and CDR2: SGHNT and YYREEE (reference sequence).

This clone was detected only a few times. The chain employs TRBV19 and TRBJ1-2; tentatively, D is TRBD1 (5 bases). This CDR3 is built from 14 residues. Germline V CDR1 and CDR2: LNHDA, SQIVND (reference sequence). V was cut by 4 bases and J by 6 bases, with 15 bases left in between. The CDR3 DNA reads TGTGCCAGTAGTACCTCGGGGGGTATGGATGGCTACACCTTC. Protein product: CASSTSGGMDGYTF.

The V gene is TRBV3-1 (or the pseudogene TRBV3-2), the J gene TRBJ2-2; 10 nucleotides line up with TRBD2. Germline CDR1 LGHDT, CDR2 YNNKEL (reference sequence). Germline trimming cut 6 bases from V and 7 bases from J; bases unmatched to any gene: 20. The CDR3 is 19 residues long. As DNA, the CDR3 is TGTGCCAGCAGTCTAAGCAATGGCGCACTAGCGGGATTTCACGGGGAGCTGTTTTTT. Its protein product is CASSLSNGALAGFHGELFF.

The chain joins TRBV24-1 to TRBJ2-1, with 12 bases matching TRBD1. Germline V gene lookup returns CDR1 KGHDR and CDR2 SFDVKD. This CDR3 comprises 16 residues. Germline trimming cut 4 bases from V and 4 bases from J; bases unmatched to any gene: 4. CDR3 coding DNA: TGTGCCACCAGTGACGGGACAGGGGGCCATTACAATGAGCAGTTCTTC. Translated, it gives CATSDGTGGHYNEQFF.

The genes are TRBV19 and TRBJ2-3; 10 nucleotides align to TRBD2. From germline, CDR1 is LNHDA and CDR2 SQIVND (reference sequence). The CDR3 contains 15 residues. The junction had 4 bases not matched to a gene; V was cut back by 3 bases and J by 4 bases. In nucleotides, the CDR3 is TGTGCCAGTAGTATCCCTAGCGGGGGAGCAGATACGCAGTATTTT. It encodes CASSIPSGGADTQYF.

The rearrangement uses TRBV19 and TRBJ1-5; weak D call: TRBD1 (6 bases). CDR3 size: 14 residues. Germline V CDR1 and CDR2: LNHDA, SQIVND (reference sequence). With 5 bases removed from V and 0 bases from J, the gap between germline ends came to 8 bases. The CDR3, as DNA: TGTGCCAGTAGTCAGGGGCGTAGCAATCAGCCCCAGCATTTT. It is translated as CASSQGRSNQPQHF.

This chain uses TRBV24-1 with TRBJ1-5; D is possibly TRBD1 (5 bases). CDR1 is KGHDR and CDR2 is SFDVKD in the germline V gene. Trimming removed 4 bases from V and 2 bases from J, with 17 bases in between. The CDR3 has 17 residues. For the CDR3, the DNA is TGTGCCACCAGTGACCCGAGAGTTGCGGGGGGCAATCAGCCCCAGCATTTT. Protein sequence: CATSDPRVAGGNQPQHF.

This clone was seen a few times. This sequence joins TRBV6-6 and TRBJ2-7; TRBD2 matches 7 bases. Germline assignment: CDR1 MNHNY and CDR2 SVGAGI (reference sequence). V shed 3 bases, J shed 3 bases, and the junction held 2 bases outside the gene matches. The CDR3 sequence is 13 residues long. The CDR3 reads CASSYRGDYEQYF. Written as DNA, the CDR3 is TGTGCCAGCAGTTATCGGGGGGACTACGAGCAGTACTTC.

The CDR3 region is CASSLRTGREQYF. CDR3 nucleotide sequence: TGTGCCAGCAGCCTGAGGACAGGGCGTGAGCAGTACTTC. The gene calls are TRBV5-6 and TRBJ2-7; 8 bases fit TRBD1. With V trimmed by 4 bases and J by 7 bases, 7 bases remained unmatched. The CDR3 totals 13 residues. The germline CDR1 and CDR2 sequences are SGHDT and YYEEEE.

This sequence joins TRBV3-1 (or the pseudogene TRBV3-2) and TRBJ2-7; 12 nucleotides agree with TRBD2. This CDR3 is built from 16 residues. Germline V CDR1 and CDR2: LGHDT, YNNKEL (reference sequence). The trim removed 5 bases at V and 1 base at J, leaving 6 bases unmatched. The CDR3 sequence is CASSVRLAGESYEQYF. CDR3 sequence (DNA): TGTGCCAGCAGCGTCCGACTAGCGGGAGAGTCCTACGAGCAGTACTTC.

CDR3 bases: TGTGCCAGCAGCCCTCTAGCGGGAGGGCCTAGTGAGCAGTTCTTC. This sequence encodes CASSPLAGGPSEQFF. This rearrangement joins TRBV7-8 to TRBJ2-1, with TRBD2 matching 12 bases. There are 15 residues in the CDR3. Germline assignment: CDR1 SGHVS and CDR2 FQNEAQ. The ends lost 5 bases at V and 9 bases at J; junction bases unmatched: 8.

The chain joins TRBV6-2 or TRBV6-3 to TRBJ1-2; 7 bases map to TRBD1. Germline V gene data show CDR1 as MNHEY and CDR2 as SVGEGT. J was trimmed by 3 bases and V by 0 bases; bases with no gene match: 7. This CDR3 contains 16 residues. The CDR3 loop reads CASSYSAGQDYYGYTF. For the CDR3, the DNA is TGTGCCAGCAGTTACTCGGCCGGACAGGACTACTATGGCTACACCTTC.

The chain uses TRBV7-9 and TRBJ2-2; TRBD2 aligns across 14 bases. This CDR3 spans 16 amino acids. The V gene end was trimmed by 6 bases and the J gene end by 6 bases; junction bases not matched to a gene: 6. The germline V gene encodes CDR1 SEHNR and CDR2 FQNEAQ (reference sequence). CDR3 in DNA: TGTGCCAGCAGTTTGAGACTAGCGGGAGGGCCCGGGGAGCTGTTTTTT. It specifies CASSLRLAGGPGELFF.

This clone has just a few counts. The chain links TRBV19 to TRBJ1-2; a possible D gene is TRBD1 (6 bases). The CDR3 totals 16 residues. Trimming removed 2 bases at V and 3 bases at J, with 16 bases between. Germline V gives CDR1 LNHDA, CDR2 SQIVND (reference sequence). This CDR3 is CASSILGRGGDYGYTF. The CDR3 DNA follows: TGTGCCAGTAGTATATTGGGACGAGGGGGAGACTATGGCTACACCTTC.

The J gene is TRBJ2-1, the V gene TRBV6-4, with 7 bases fitting TRBD1. This CDR3 is 15 amino acids long. The V segment lost 5 bases and the J segment 6 bases; nucleotides outside the gene matches: 10. Germline V gene sequence: CDR1 MRHNA, CDR2 SNTAGT. The CDR3 loop is CASSPRQGSANEQFF. CDR3 coding DNA: TGTGCCAGCAGTCCACGACAGGGTTCCGCCAATGAGCAGTTCTTC.

This rearrangement joins TRBV6-6 to TRBJ2-1, with 8 bases lining up with TRBD1. Germline-derived CDR1 and CDR2 are MNHNY and SVGAGI (reference sequence). There are 14 residues in the CDR3. Trimming removed 8 bases from V and 0 bases from J; junction bases left unmatched: 3. CDR3 bases: TGTGCCAGCGAAACAGGGGGCTCCTACAATGAGCAGTTCTTC. It is translated as CASETGGSYNEQFF.

This sequence joins TRBV6-5 and TRBJ1-1; D ambiguous. The length of the CDR3 is 16 residues. The germline V gene encodes CDR1 MNHEY and CDR2 SVGAGI. Trimming stripped 0 bases from V and 2 bases from J, with 13 bases between. Written as DNA, the CDR3 is TGTGCCAGCAGTTACTCCCCTGCGGGCGGAAACACTGAAGCTTTCTTT. Translation gives CASSYSPAGGNTEAFF.

This rearrangement joins TRBV28 to TRBJ2-7, with 13 bases that match TRBD2. CDR1 is MDHEN and CDR2 is SYDVKM in the germline V gene. Trimming removed 7 bases from V and 5 bases from J; junction bases left unmatched: 8. This CDR3 comprises 15 residues. CDR3 bases: TGTGCCAGCACCCGAGGACTAGCGGGGGTCCACGAGCAGTACTTC. Amino acids: CASTRGLAGVHEQYF.

CDR3 sequence reads: CASSRGSRTDTQYF. The CDR3 DNA follows: TGTGCCAGCAGCCGGGGGTCCCGCACAGATACGCAGTATTTT. The chain employs TRBV6-5 and TRBJ2-3; weak D call: TRBD2 (6 bases). This CDR3 spans 14 amino acids. The germline V gene encodes CDR1 MNHEY and CDR2 SVGAGI. Trimming cost V 6 bases and J 1 base, with 11 bases left between them.